The present TCR beta chain was sequenced within a study of graft-versus-host responses after intestinal transplantation. The germline gives CDR1 MNHNS, CDR2 SASEGT. The CDR3 totals 15 residues. V lost 6 bases, J lost 0 bases, and 12 bases lay in between. The assay was immunoSEQ multiplex PCR, and TCRdb's table has in-frame clones only and misses some. The sample holds more than 75,000 clones, around 93% seen once. A remark on this clone: Its target is not known.

J is TRBJ2-1 and V is TRBV6-1, with TRBD2 as a possible D gene (6 bases). The sequence came from a human donor who was the organ donor for an intestinal transplant. The input for sequencing was unstimulated CD4+ T cells sorted from spleen or lymph node cells, taken before transplant. CDR3 DNA sequence: TGTGCCAGCAGCGGTGGGAGGTTCTCCTACAATGAGCAGTTCTTC. Residues: CASSGGRFSYNEQFF.